This T cell receptor (beta chain) was profiled in a study of shared clonotypes between healthy human individuals. V lost 3 bases and J 5 bases, leaving 13 bases between the germline ends. Germline CDR1 and CDR2: SGHRS and YFSETQ. This CDR3 comprises 14 residues. About this clone itself: The antigen is unknown.

Libraries were prepared by immunoSEQ multiplex PCR; TCRdb keeps only in-frame clonotypes and omits some of them. The table lists more than 2,000,000 clones, 93% of them singletons. Regarding the study as a whole: Some clonotypes were shared by all four sorted-subset donors, while others were not shared. The non-shared ones had lower generation probabilities than the shared ones.

The chain employs TRBV5-1 and TRBJ2-3; either TRBD1 or TRBD2 may supply D (5 bases each). The sequence was obtained from a young man in good health. Some clones in this sample may be carry-over from other donors' samples. Sequenced material: naive CD4+ T cells from PBMCs. Indicated subset: CD45RA+ positively selected. The CDR3 nucleotides are TGCGCCAGCAGCTGGGGACCAGGGATAGATACGCAGTATTTT. This translates into CASSWGPGIDTQYF.